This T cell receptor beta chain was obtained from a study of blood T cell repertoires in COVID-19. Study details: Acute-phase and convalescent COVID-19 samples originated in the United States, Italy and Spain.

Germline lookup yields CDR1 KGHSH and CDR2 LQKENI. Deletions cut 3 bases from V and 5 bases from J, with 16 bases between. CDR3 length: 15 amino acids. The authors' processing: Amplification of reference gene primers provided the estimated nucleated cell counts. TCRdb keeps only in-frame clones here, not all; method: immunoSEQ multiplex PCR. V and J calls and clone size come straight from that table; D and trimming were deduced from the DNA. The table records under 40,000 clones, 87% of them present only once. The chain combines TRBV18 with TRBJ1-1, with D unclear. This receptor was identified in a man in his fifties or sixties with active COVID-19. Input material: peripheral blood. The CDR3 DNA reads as TGTGCCAGCTCACCGAGGCCGGATGCGAGGACTGAAGCTTTCTTT. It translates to CASSPRPDARTEAFF.